This T cell receptor beta chain was retrieved from a study of cytomegalovirus exposure and HLA in healthy donors. General study results and limits: Being productive about 87% or about 30% of the time was typical of most TCR beta V segments in an earlier analysis. Likely technical artifact: a cluster of highly shared sequence variants. When analyzed later, a missense DCLRE1C variant was found to be linked to TCR beta V- and J-gene trimming.

Germline V gene data show CDR1 as MDHEN and CDR2 as SYDVKM. The V gene end was trimmed by 6 bases and the J gene end by 0 bases; junction bases not matched to a gene: 9. The CDR3 contains 16 residues. It was with 60 Vbeta and 13 Jbeta primers that the PCR ran. Libraries were prepared by immunoSEQ multiplex PCR; TCRdb keeps only in-frame clonotypes and omits some of them. The sample carries roughly 130,000 clones, around 66% recorded once. In this sample, this clone turned up once. Its antigen is as yet unknown. The V gene is TRBV28, the J gene TRBJ1-2; 8 positions agree with TRBD1. What was sequenced was PBMCs. This clonotype was sampled from a man between 18 and 29 years old in good health and CMV-seronegative. CDR3 nucleotide sequence: TGTGCCAGCAGCTTAGGGGACAGGACAGCTAACTATGGCTACACCTTC. Amino acids: CASSLGDRTANYGYTF.